The source of this TCR beta chain is a study of early T cells in non-severe SARS-CoV-2 infection. Findings and caveats of the study: Private and CD4 specificities were missed by VDJdb matching, skewed to anti-spike CD8.

Regarding this clonotype: What it binds is unknown.

V lost 0 bases to trimming and J lost 5 bases; unmatched junction nucleotides: 9. Germline values: CDR1 LGHNA, CDR2 YNFKEQ. The CDR3 sequence is 16 residues long. TCRdb fed the 5' RACE reads into MiXCR, producing one record per CDR3 protein. The sample contains tens of thousands of distinct CDR3 sequences, roughly 16% of which appear only once. Sequences were derived from whole blood, sampled at baseline. The sequence was obtained from an adult who was a healthcare worker with PCR-confirmed SARS-CoV-2 infection or an uninfected control (not recorded which). The rearrangement links TRBV4-2 to TRBJ2-5; 7 bases are shared with TRBD1. CDR3 DNA sequence: TGTGCCAGCAGCCAAGAGAGGGGGACAGCCTTCGAGACCCAGTACTTC. The encoded protein is CASSQERGTAFETQYF.